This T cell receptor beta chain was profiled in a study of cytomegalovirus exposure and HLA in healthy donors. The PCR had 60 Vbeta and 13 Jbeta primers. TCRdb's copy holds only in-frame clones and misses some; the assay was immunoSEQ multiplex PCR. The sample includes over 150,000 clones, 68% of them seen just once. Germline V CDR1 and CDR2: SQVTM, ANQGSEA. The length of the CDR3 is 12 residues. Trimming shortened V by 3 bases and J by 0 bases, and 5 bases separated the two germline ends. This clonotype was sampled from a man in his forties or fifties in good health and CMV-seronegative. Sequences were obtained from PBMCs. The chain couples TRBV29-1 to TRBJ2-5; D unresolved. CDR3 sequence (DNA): TGCAGCGTTGAGGAGTACCAAGAGACCCAGTACTTC. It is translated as CSVEEYQETQYF.